This entry features one T cell receptor beta chain sequence. What it recognizes is unknown. The data were taken from a study of cytomegalovirus exposure and HLA in healthy donors. In the PCR, 60 Vbeta and 13 Jbeta primers were used. TCRdb keeps only in-frame clones here, not all; method: immunoSEQ multiplex PCR. The sample has roughly 100,000 clones, over 75% seen once. Study-wide points: The study recorded about 150 TCR beta chains that were cytomegalovirus-associated. With high specificity and sensitivity, the classifier reportedly diagnosed cytomegalovirus status.

The sequenced material came from PBMCs. This clonotype was sampled from a man aged 50 or older in good health and CMV-seronegative.

CDR3: CATSRERDEQFF. CDR3 coding DNA: TGTGCCACCAGCAGAGAGCGGGATGAGCAGTTCTTC. The J gene is TRBJ2-1, the V gene TRBV15; maybe TRBD2 (5 bases). V lost 0 bases and J 8 bases, leaving 5 bases between the germline ends. Germline V gene data show CDR1 as LNHNV and CDR2 as YYDKDF (reference sequence). This CDR3 contains 12 residues.